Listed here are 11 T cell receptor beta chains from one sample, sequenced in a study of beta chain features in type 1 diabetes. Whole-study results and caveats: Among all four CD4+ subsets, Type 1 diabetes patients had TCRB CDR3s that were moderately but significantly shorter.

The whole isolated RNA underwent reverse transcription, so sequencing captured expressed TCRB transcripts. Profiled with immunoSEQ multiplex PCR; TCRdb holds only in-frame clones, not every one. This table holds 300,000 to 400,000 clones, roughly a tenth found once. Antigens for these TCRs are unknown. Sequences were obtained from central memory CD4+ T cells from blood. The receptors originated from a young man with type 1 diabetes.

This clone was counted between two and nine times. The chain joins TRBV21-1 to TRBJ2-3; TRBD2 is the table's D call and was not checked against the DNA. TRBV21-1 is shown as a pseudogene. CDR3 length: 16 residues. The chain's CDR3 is CARARREGLHTDTQYF. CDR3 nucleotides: TGTGCCAGGGCCCGTCGGGAGGGCCTGCACACAGATACGCAGTATTTT.

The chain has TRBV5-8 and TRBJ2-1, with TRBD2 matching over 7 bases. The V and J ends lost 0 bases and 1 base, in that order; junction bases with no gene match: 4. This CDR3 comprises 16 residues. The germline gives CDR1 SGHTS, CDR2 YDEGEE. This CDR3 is CASSLGTSGSYNEQFF. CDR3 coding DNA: TGTGCCAGCAGCTTGGGGACTAGTGGGTCCTACAATGAGCAGTTCTTC.

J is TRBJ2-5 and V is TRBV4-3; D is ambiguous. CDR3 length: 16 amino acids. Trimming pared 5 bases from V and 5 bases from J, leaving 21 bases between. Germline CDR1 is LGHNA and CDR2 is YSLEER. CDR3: CASSSIHRVSWETQYF. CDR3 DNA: TGCGCCAGCAGCTCCATCCATCGGGTCTCCTGGGAGACCCAGTACTTC.

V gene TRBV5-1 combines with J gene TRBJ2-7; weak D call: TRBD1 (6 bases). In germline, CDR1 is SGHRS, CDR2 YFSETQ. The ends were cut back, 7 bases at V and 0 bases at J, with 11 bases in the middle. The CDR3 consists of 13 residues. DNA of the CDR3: TGCGCCAGCCAAAGGGGGAGCTCCTACGAGCAGTACTTC. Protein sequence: CASQRGSSYEQYF.

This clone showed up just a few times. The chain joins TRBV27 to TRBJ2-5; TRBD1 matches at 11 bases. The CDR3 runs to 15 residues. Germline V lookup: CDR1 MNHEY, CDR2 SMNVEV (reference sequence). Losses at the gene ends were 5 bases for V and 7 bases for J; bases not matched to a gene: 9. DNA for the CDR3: TGTGCCAGCAGTGGCGGGACAGGGGGGGCGGGGACCCAGTACTTC. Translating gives CASSGGTGGAGTQYF.

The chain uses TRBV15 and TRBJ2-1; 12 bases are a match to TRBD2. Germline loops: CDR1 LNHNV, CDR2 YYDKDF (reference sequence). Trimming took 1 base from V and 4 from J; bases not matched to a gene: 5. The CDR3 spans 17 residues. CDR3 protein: CATSRVPSGREYNEQFF. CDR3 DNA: TGTGCCACCAGCAGAGTTCCTAGCGGGAGGGAATACAATGAGCAGTTCTTC.

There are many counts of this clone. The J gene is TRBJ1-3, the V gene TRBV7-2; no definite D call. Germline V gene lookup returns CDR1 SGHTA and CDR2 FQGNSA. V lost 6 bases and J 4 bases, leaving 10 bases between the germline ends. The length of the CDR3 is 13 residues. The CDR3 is CASSPRGGNTIYF. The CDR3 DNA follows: TGTGCCAGCAGTCCCAGAGGGGGAAACACCATATATTTT.

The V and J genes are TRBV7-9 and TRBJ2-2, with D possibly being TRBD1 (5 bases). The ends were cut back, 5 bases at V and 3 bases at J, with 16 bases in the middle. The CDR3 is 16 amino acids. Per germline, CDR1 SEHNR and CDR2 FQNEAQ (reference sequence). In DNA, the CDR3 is TGTGCCAGCAGCGCCCCAGGCCAGGGTGACACCGGGGAGCTGTTTTTT. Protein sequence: CASSAPGQGDTGELFF.

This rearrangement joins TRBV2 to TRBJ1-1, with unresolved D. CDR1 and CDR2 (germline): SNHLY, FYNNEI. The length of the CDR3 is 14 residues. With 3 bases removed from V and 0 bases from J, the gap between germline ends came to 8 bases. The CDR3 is CASSDAGLNTEAFF. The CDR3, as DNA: TGTGCCAGCAGTGATGCGGGCTTGAACACTGAAGCTTTCTTT.

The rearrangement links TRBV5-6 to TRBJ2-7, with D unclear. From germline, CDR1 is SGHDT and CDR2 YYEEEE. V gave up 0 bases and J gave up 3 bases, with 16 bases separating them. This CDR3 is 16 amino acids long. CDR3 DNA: TGTGCCAGCAGCTTGGCCCCGCAGTACTCTAACTACGAGCAGTACTTC. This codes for CASSLAPQYSNYEQYF.

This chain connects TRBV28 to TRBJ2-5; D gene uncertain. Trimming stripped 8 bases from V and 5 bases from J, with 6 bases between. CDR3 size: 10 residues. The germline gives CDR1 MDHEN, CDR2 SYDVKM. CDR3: CASLGETQYF. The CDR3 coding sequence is TGTGCCAGCCTGGGGGAGACCCAGTACTTC.